The rows below give T cell receptor beta chains drawn from one sample of a study of blood T cells in healthy people across ages. TCRdb redid the calling of the 5' RACE reads with MiXCR, one entry per CDR3 protein. Among under 800,000 distinct CDR3 sequences, over 20% were seen once, and the ten largest hold roughly 3.9%. The sequenced sample was blood. All receptors come from a man between 65 and 79 years old in good health. Both conserved end residues are trimmed from each CDR3.

j_gene,v_gene,CDR3aa
TRBJ1-4,TRBV20-1,SARRGGRSEKLF
TRBJ2-5,TRBV10-3,AISESQAGGPETQY
TRBJ2-5,TRBV28,ASSLFREGETQY
TRBJ2-1,TRBV29-1,SVTTGRNEQF
TRBJ1-1,TRBV5-1,ASSAGQGGTEAF
TRBJ2-1,TRBV12-3/TRBV12-4,ASSRPSGQLSYNEQF
TRBJ2-1,TRBV25-1,ASSEPGGVGNEQF
TRBJ2-3,TRBV5-1,ASSPSAESTDTQY
TRBJ2-2,TRBV24-1,ATSDLASGSSNTGELF
TRBJ2-1,TRBV7-3,ASSSFAGATYNEQF
.,TRBV6-2/TRBV6-3,ASSRLAGNYNEQF
TRBJ2-1,TRBV5-1,ASSLAVPDRGSYNEQF
TRBJ1-3,TRBV6-5,ASSYSIGPQGGNTIY
TRBJ1-1,TRBV5-1,ASSLMQGEAF
TRBJ2-7,TRBV7-2,ASSLALAGVYEQY
TRBJ2-7,TRBV6-6,ASRKRDNSYEQY
TRBJ2-5,TRBV24-1,ATSDPTSPSGTQY
TRBJ1-2,TRBV18,ASPPENCGYT
TRBJ2-5,TRBV7-3,ASSKTGAPETQY
TRBJ2-1,TRBV12-3/TRBV12-4,ASSFREGLGEQF
TRBJ2-2,TRBV7-2,ASSLQKFQGDTGELF
TRBJ2-2,TRBV6-4,ASRDSSNTGELF
TRBJ1-2,TRBV5-6,ASSLVRRANYGYT
TRBJ2-3,TRBV7-2,ASSRISLAGNTDTQY
TRBJ1-2,TRBV5-1,ASSPGTAYYGYT
TRBJ2-1,TRBV4-1,ASSQAGTSGKGDEQF
TRBJ1-5,TRBV20-1,SAREQPDRGNQPQH
TRBJ2-5,TRBV11-2,ASSLGTGRKETQY
.,TRBV19,ASSIDRGTDEQY
TRBJ2-3,TRBV7-2,ASSLESTTETDTQY
TRBJ1-1,TRBV5-1,ASRVSGMGNTEAF
TRBJ1-5,TRBV5-1,ASSFTGGDLPQH
TRBJ2-2,TRBV27,ASSPRNRATGELF
TRBJ2-1,TRBV20-1,SARHASSYNEQF
TRBJ2-7,TRBV9,ASSVAGDSYGEQY
TRBJ2-2,TRBV6-6,ASSTGTTNTGELF
TRBJ1-4,TRBV5-6,ASSLTAVEKLF
.,TRBV21-1,ASSKDGPSGEGNEQF
TRBJ2-2,TRBV12-3/TRBV12-4,ASSFGLNTGELF
TRBJ2-5,TRBV29-1,SVEDRGRETQY
TRBJ2-7,TRBV5-6,ASSSRTGQADQY
TRBJ2-1,TRBV7-2,ASSQLAAAYNEQF
TRBJ2-7,TRBV21-1,ASSKNPLGSLPYEQY
TRBJ2-2,TRBV14,ASSRLAGGTGELF
.,TRBV7-9,ASSAPGGSTLEQY
TRBJ2-7,TRBV29-1,SVGTRSYEQY
.,TRBV6-5,ASSYGFLTGGSHNEQF
TRBJ2-3,TRBV5-1,ASSLRRANVSDTQY
TRBJ1-6,TRBV2,ASSERALRSYNSPLH